A single sample gave rise to the 10 T cell receptor beta chains below, sequenced in a study of T cell clusters in autoimmune cytopenias (dated by TCRdb to 2018 to 2020). Sequenced on an Illumina MiSeq. To amplify TRB rearrangements, a touch-down multiplex PCR protocol was run with the TRB-A and TRB-B primer pools combined in a single tube. The reads were reprocessed in TCRdb, with one entry per CDR3 protein sequence and no accompanying DNA. The sample table gives 6,000 to 8,500 distinct CDR3 sequences. About 4.2% of the sample goes to the ten largest clones. For each sample, TRB amplification used 250 to 300 ng of peripheral blood genomic DNA, equal to about 37,000 genome equivalents. This sample also belongs to another study, concerning T cell repertoires in aging, cancer and after chemotherapy.

The specimen sequenced was peripheral blood. These receptor sequences come from a human donor in good health.

V and J are TRBV7-6 and TRBJ2-1; there is no DNA to check the TCRdb D call of TRBD1. Germline V lookup: CDR1 SGHVS, CDR2 FNYEAQ. CDR3 length equals 15 residues. The CDR3 reads CASSLRGSEYNEQFF.

The chain joins TRBV6-6 to TRBJ2-7; TCRdb gives TRBD1 as the D gene, but with no DNA this cannot be confirmed. The CDR3 spans 16 residues. Germline V CDR1 and CDR2: MNHNY, SVGAGI (reference sequence). The chain's CDR3 is CASSYSGQGPTYEQYF.

J is TRBJ2-7 and V is TRBV27; no DNA is available, so the TRBD1 call from TCRdb remains unchecked. This CDR3 has 13 amino acids. CDR1 and CDR2 from the germline V gene are MNHEY and SMNVEV (reference sequence). This chain's CDR3 is CASSSGQGYEQYF.

V gene TRBV5-7 combines with J gene TRBJ2-3. TRBV5-7 is known as an ORF, though its function is uncertain. This CDR3 is built from 14 residues. The CDR3 region is CASSLVSGTDTQYF.

This chain joins TRBV20-1 and TRBJ1-2. The CDR3 spans 13 residues. The V gene's germline CDR1 is DFQATT and CDR2 SNEGSKA (reference sequence). This chain's CDR3 is CSALRGGRSGYTF.

Judged by frequency, this clonotype is medium-sized. The J gene is TRBJ2-7, the V gene TRBV19; TCRdb's D call, TRBD2, is unchecked because there is no DNA. Per germline, CDR1 LNHDA and CDR2 SQIVND (reference sequence). The CDR3 covers 14 residues. The CDR3: CASSISGSFYEQYF. The entire variable domain, with the rest obtained from reference TRBV19 and TRBJ2-7, is as follows: DGGITQSPKYLFRKEGQNVTLSCEQNLNHDAMYWYRQDPGQGLRLIYYSQIVNDFQKGDIAEGYSVSREKKESFPLTVTSAQKNPTAFYLCASSISGSFYEQYFGPGTRLTVT.

This clonotype is labeled medium-sized based on frequency. The chain uses TRBV29-1 and TRBJ1-4; the TCRdb D gene call, TRBD1, has no DNA to confirm it. This CDR3 is 12 amino acids long. CDR1 and CDR2 from the germline V gene are SQVTM and ANQGSEA. CDR3 sequence reads: CSVEGANEKLFF.

CDR3 in amino acids: CASSLAGTSGYEQYF. The chain couples TRBV7-6 to TRBJ2-7; TCRdb calls TRBD2, which cannot be checked without DNA. The CDR3 loop spans 15 amino acids. Germline CDR1 reads SGHVS; CDR2 reads FNYEAQ.

The V and J genes are TRBV6-1 and TRBJ1-4; the D gene TCRdb calls, TRBD1, cannot be checked with no DNA. The CDR3 sequence is 13 residues long. Germline CDR1 MNHNS, CDR2 SASEGT. The CDR3 region is CATTGTIGEKLFF.

This clonotype shows up as medium-sized by frequency. V is TRBV6-5 and J is TRBJ2-4; the D gene TCRdb calls, TRBD1, cannot be checked with no DNA. This CDR3 is 13 amino acids long. In germline, CDR1 is MNHEY, CDR2 SVGAGI. The CDR3 spells CASRTQTGNIQYF.